Shown below are 25 T cell receptor beta chains from a single sample sequenced in a study of blood T cell repertoires in COVID-19. Assay: immunoSEQ multiplex PCR; the TCRdb copy retains only in-frame clones and omits some. This sample yields fewer than 85,000 clones, of which 80% to 90% are seen a single time; around 6.1% belongs to the top ten. Material for sequencing was peripheral blood. The receptors were gathered from a man aged 45-65 years with active COVID-19.

This clone came up a few times. J is TRBJ1-2 and V is TRBV4-2; perhaps TRBD1 as D (5 bases). The V end was cut by 1 base, the J end by 8 bases, with 20 bases between. Per germline, CDR1 LGHNA and CDR2 YNFKEQ. The length of the CDR3 is 16 residues. The CDR3 DNA is TGTGCCAGCAGCCAAGTGGGGGAGGGTTCCACTGGGGGCTACACCTTC. Protein sequence: CASSQVGEGSTGGYTF.

The chain has TRBV18 and TRBJ1-1, with TRBD1 identical over 7 bases. J lost 0 bases, V lost 1 base, and 11 bases had no gene match. This CDR3 has 18 amino acids. The germline gives CDR1 KGHSH, CDR2 LQKENI. The CDR3 region is CASSPRRPGGGMNTEAFF. The CDR3 DNA follows: TGTGCCAGCTCACCACGTCGCCCAGGGGGAGGAATGAACACTGAAGCTTTCTTT.

V usage is TRBV18 and J usage is TRBJ1-5, with 9 bases identical to TRBD1. The V segment lost 3 bases and the J segment 5 bases; nucleotides outside the gene matches: 5. The CDR3 extends over 15 amino acids. The germline V gene has CDR1 KGHSH and CDR2 LQKENI. The CDR3 loop reads CASSPGQGQDQPQHF. The CDR3 nucleotides read TGTGCCAGCTCACCGGGACAGGGTCAGGATCAGCCCCAGCATTTT.

The chain combines TRBV4-1 with TRBJ2-7, with TRBD2 matching over 8 bases. In germline, CDR1 is MGHRA, CDR2 YSYEKL. Trimming took 0 bases from V and 7 from J; bases not matched to a gene: 11. The CDR3 contains 16 residues. The CDR3 loop is CASSQDLWREEGEQYF. CDR3 nucleotides: TGCGCCAGCAGCCAAGATTTATGGCGGGAGGAAGGAGAGCAGTACTTC.

The table lists this clone with a count of one. V is TRBV7-2 and J is TRBJ1-5; D is unclear. Trimming left V 1 base short and J 0 bases short, with 7 bases between. The CDR3 consists of 15 residues. Germline V gene lookup returns CDR1 SGHTA and CDR2 FQGNSA. CDR3 protein: CASSLEHLSNQPQHF. The CDR3 DNA sequence: TGTGCCAGCAGCTTAGAACACCTTAGCAATCAGCCCCAGCATTTT.

The chain employs TRBV28 and TRBJ1-4, with 7 bases fitting TRBD1. V dropped 4 bases and J dropped 5; count of bases not matched to a gene: 10. This CDR3 contains 16 residues. Germline values: CDR1 MDHEN, CDR2 SYDVKM. Here the CDR3 DNA reads TGTGCCAGCAGTTCCTCGGACAGGAGCCTAAATGAAAAACTGTTTTTT. It yields the protein CASSSSDRSLNEKLFF.

This chain joins TRBV25-1 and TRBJ1-5; D is possibly TRBD1 (5 bases). The CDR3 covers 15 residues. Deletions cut 1 base from V and 10 bases from J, with 17 bases between. CDR1 is MGHDK, CDR2 SYGVNS, per germline. The CDR3 coding sequence is TGTGCCAGCAGTGAATCCTTCGACGGGGGGGGACCCCAGCATTTT. It translates to CASSESFDGGGPQHF.

The genes are TRBV29-1 and TRBJ1-2, with a tentative D call TRBD1 (5 bases). V gave up 2 bases and J gave up 2 bases, with 9 bases separating them. Germline CDR1 and CDR2: SQVTM and ANQGSEA. The CDR3 is 13 amino acids. The CDR3 loop is CSVELAGNYGYTF. In nucleotides, the CDR3 is TGCAGCGTTGAACTGGCAGGGAACTATGGCTACACCTTC.

This clone was detected only a few times. This chain links TRBV5-1 with TRBJ2-2, with TRBD1 as a possible D gene (5 bases). This CDR3 has 15 residues. V was trimmed by 0 bases and J by 5 bases, leaving 11 bases between them. Germline V CDR1 and CDR2: SGHRS, YFSETQ. In nucleotides, the CDR3 is TGCGCCAGCAGCTTGGCTCAGGGTCGTACCGGGGAGCTGTTTTTT. Its protein product is CASSLAQGRTGELFF.

The genes are TRBV11-2 and TRBJ2-3; TRBD2 matches 10 bases. This CDR3 comprises 15 residues. The ends lost 3 bases at V and 5 bases at J; junction bases unmatched: 5. The germline gives CDR1 SGHAT, CDR2 FQNNGV. The CDR3 sequence is CASSFGLAGVDTQYF. CDR3 coding DNA: TGTGCCAGCAGCTTCGGGCTAGCGGGAGTAGATACGCAGTATTTT.

The rearrangement uses TRBV29-1 and TRBJ2-1; D may be TRBD2 (7 bases). The CDR3 is 14 amino acids. Per germline, CDR1 SQVTM and CDR2 ANQGSEA. Trimming took off 3 bases at V and 4 bases at J, with 13 bases between the two ends. CDR3 nucleotide sequence: TGCAGCGTTGAGTCCAGGGGAGGGTACAATGAGCAGTTCTTC. It translates to CSVESRGGYNEQFF.

The chain employs TRBV7-3 and TRBJ1-5; possible D gene TRBD1, 5 bases. The V end was cut by 5 bases, the J end by 4 bases, with 9 bases between. This CDR3 contains 13 residues. The germline gives CDR1 SGHTA, CDR2 FQGTGA. The CDR3 loop is CASSAGLNQPQHF. Written as DNA, the CDR3 is TGTGCCAGCAGCGCGGGACTAAATCAGCCCCAGCATTTT.

The V call is TRBV6-2 or TRBV6-3, the J call TRBJ1-1; D is undetermined. V shed 6 bases and J shed 0 bases, with 5 bases lying between them. Germline V CDR1 and CDR2: MNHEY, SVGEGT. The CDR3 has 12 amino acids. The CDR3 DNA sequence: TGTGCCAGCAGCTTAATGAACACTGAAGCTTTCTTT. Translated, it gives CASSLMNTEAFF.

J is TRBJ1-2 and V is TRBV5-6; weak D call: TRBD1 (5 bases). CDR1 and CDR2 (germline): SGHDT, YYEEEE. V was pared by 0 bases and J by 0 bases, with 6 bases between. This CDR3 contains 14 residues. CDR3 sequence reads: CASSLGGSNYGYTF. CDR3 in DNA: TGTGCCAGCAGCTTGGGGGGCTCTAACTATGGCTACACCTTC. The variable domain in full, with the rest retrieved from reference TRBV5-6 and TRBJ1-2, is DAGVTQSPTHLIKTRGQQVTLRCSPKSGHDTVSWYQQALGQGPQFIFQYYEEEERQRGNFPDRFSGHQFPNYSSELNVNALLLGDSALYLCASSLGGSNYGYTFGSGTRLTVV.

The V and J genes are TRBV7-9 and TRBJ2-7; perhaps TRBD1 as D (6 bases). CDR3 length: 11 residues. Germline V gives CDR1 SEHNR, CDR2 FQNEAQ (reference sequence). Trimming removed 6 bases at V and 10 bases at J, with 13 bases between. The CDR3 region is CASSSQGKQYF. DNA of the CDR3: TGTGCCAGCAGTTCCCAGGGGAAACAGTACTTC. Full variable domain (missing parts from reference TRBV7-9 and TRBJ2-7): DTGVSQNPRHKITKRGQNVTFRCDPISEHNRLYWYRQTLGQGPEFLTYFQNEAQLEKSRLLSDRFSAERPKGSFSTLEIQRTEQGDSAMYLCASSSQGKQYFGPGTRLTVT.

The rearrangement links TRBV2 to TRBJ2-1; D gene uncertain. Trimming stripped 2 bases from V and 2 bases from J, with 16 bases between. CDR1 is SNHLY, CDR2 FYNNEI, per germline. The CDR3 is 17 amino acids. The CDR3 here is CASSEFRSPATYNEQFF. CDR3 nucleotides: TGTGCCAGCAGTGAATTTAGATCCCCCGCAACCTACAATGAGCAGTTCTTC.

The rearrangement joins TRBV9 to TRBJ2-2, with 14 positions matching TRBD2. There are 18 residues in the CDR3. The germline gives CDR1 SGDLS, CDR2 YYNGEE. With V trimmed by 0 bases and J by 2 bases, 3 bases remained unmatched. DNA of the CDR3: TGTGCCAGCAGCGTAGAAGGGACTAGCGGGGGCAACACCGGGGAGCTGTTTTTT. This gives the protein CASSVEGTSGGNTGELFF.

In its sample, this clone was seen once. The genes are TRBV5-6 and TRBJ1-1; no clear D gene. The germline gives CDR1 SGHDT, CDR2 YYEEEE. This CDR3 has 12 amino acids. The germline V and J ends were trimmed by 0 bases and 5 bases, with 5 bases remaining between them. CDR3: CASSLAVTEAFF. Written as DNA, the CDR3 is TGTGCCAGCAGCTTGGCCGTAACTGAAGCTTTCTTT.

V usage is TRBV9 and J usage is TRBJ1-6; TRBD1 aligns across 9 bases. The CDR3 is 16 residues long. Germline trimming cut 3 bases from V and 8 bases from J; bases unmatched to any gene: 9. The germline gives CDR1 SGDLS, CDR2 YYNGEE. The CDR3 nucleotides are TGTGCCAGCAGCGCTTCCTTGACAGGGGGAGATTCACCCCTCCACTTT. Its protein is CASSASLTGGDSPLHF.

The CDR3 sequence: CSVVLAGAPNGATQYF. CDR3 in DNA: TGCAGCGTCGTACTAGCGGGAGCACCCAACGGGGCTACGCAGTATTTT. The chain combines TRBV29-1 with TRBJ2-3, with 11 nucleotides matching TRBD2. The ends lost 6 bases at V and 8 bases at J; junction bases unmatched: 16. Germline CDR1 reads SQVTM; CDR2 reads ANQGSEA. This CDR3 has 16 amino acids.

This clone occurred once. The V and J genes are TRBV9 and TRBJ1-6; maybe TRBD1 (6 bases). The CDR3 is made up of 16 amino acids. Germline V CDR1 and CDR2: SGDLS, YYNGEE. Trimming left V 0 bases short and J 8 bases short, with 15 bases between. DNA for the CDR3: TGTGCCAGCAGCGTAGGGGCAGGGGTAGGTGATTCACCCCTCCACTTT. It translates to CASSVGAGVGDSPLHF.

The chain employs TRBV9 and TRBJ2-1, with 7 bases fitting TRBD1. The CDR3 extends over 16 amino acids. Trimming cost V 4 bases and J 9 bases; bases outside gene matches: 16. The V gene's germline CDR1 is SGDLS and CDR2 YYNGEE. The CDR3 sequence is CASSSSPGTVIGEQFF. CDR3 nucleotide sequence: TGTGCCAGCAGCTCCTCGCCCGGGACAGTTATCGGTGAGCAGTTCTTC.

V gene TRBV4-1 combines with J gene TRBJ1-2; TRBD1 might be the D (6 bases). Per the germline V gene, CDR1 is MGHRA and CDR2 is YSYEKL. With 1 base removed from V and 2 bases from J, the gap between germline ends came to 11 bases. CDR3 length: 15 residues. CDR3 bases: TGCGCCAGCAGCCAAGCTGCCAGGGGCAACTATGGCTACACCTTC. This codes for CASSQAARGNYGYTF.

The CDR3 loop is CASSYGQKNTEAFF. The CDR3, as DNA: TGTGCCAGCAGTTACGGACAAAAGAACACTGAAGCTTTCTTT. The chain uses TRBV6-6 and TRBJ1-1; a possible D gene is TRBD1 (5 bases). V lost 2 bases and J lost 1, with 8 bases in between. Per the germline V gene, CDR1 is MNHNY and CDR2 is SVGAGI (reference sequence). The CDR3 extends over 14 amino acids.

The chain combines TRBV7-3 with TRBJ1-2, with D unresolved. Trimming shortened V by 4 bases and J by 8 bases, and 14 bases separated the two germline ends. The CDR3 length is 13 residues. Per the germline V gene, CDR1 is SGHTA and CDR2 is FQGTGA. The CDR3 here is CASSSGPSEGYTF. In DNA, the CDR3 is TGTGCCAGCAGCTCCGGTCCATCCGAAGGCTACACCTTC.